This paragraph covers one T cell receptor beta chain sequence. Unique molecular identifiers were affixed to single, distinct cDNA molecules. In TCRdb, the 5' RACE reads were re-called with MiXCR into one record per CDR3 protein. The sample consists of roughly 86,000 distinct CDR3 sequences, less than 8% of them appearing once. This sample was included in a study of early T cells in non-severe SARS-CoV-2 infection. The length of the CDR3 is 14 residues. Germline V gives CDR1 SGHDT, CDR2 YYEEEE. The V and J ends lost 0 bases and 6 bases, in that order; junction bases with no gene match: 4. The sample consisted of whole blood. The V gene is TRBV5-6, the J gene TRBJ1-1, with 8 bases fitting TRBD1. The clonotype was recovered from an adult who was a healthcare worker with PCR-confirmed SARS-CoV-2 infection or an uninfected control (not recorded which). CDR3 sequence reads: CASSLGQGTAEAFF. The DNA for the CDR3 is TGTGCCAGCAGCTTGGGACAGGGGACCGCTGAAGCTTTCTTT.